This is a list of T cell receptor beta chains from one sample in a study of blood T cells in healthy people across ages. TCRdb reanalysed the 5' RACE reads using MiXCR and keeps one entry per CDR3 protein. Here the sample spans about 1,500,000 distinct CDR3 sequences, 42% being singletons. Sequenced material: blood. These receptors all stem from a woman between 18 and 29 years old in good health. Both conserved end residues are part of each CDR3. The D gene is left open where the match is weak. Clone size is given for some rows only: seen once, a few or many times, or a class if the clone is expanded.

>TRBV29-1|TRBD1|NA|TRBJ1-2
CSVNRDSGLSTF
TGCAGCGTGAACCGGGACAGCGGACTTAGCACCTTC
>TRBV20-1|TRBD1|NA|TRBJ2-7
CSAREGTGESYEQYF
TGCAGTGCTAGAGAAGGAACAGGGGAGTCCTACGAGCAGTACTTC
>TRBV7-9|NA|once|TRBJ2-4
CASSFCGTENIQYF
TGTGCCAGCAGCTTTTGCGGGACAGAAAACATTCAGTACTTC
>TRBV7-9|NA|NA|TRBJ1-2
CASSPVSVDGYTF
TGTGCCAGCAGCCCCGTTTCAGTAGATGGCTACACCTTC
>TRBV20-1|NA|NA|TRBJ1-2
CSARSGLYGYTF
TGCAGTGCTAGATCGGGCCTTTATGGCTACACCTTC
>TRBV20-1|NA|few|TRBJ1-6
CSAPGFSNSPLHF
TGCAGTGCTCCAGGGTTCTCTAATTCACCCCTCCACTTT
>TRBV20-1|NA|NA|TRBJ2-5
CSAKGVVETQYF
TGCAGTGCTAAGGGGGTTGTGGAGACCCAGTACTTC
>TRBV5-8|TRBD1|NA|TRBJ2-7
CASSSGQIRINEQYF
TGTGCCAGCAGCTCGGGACAGATCCGGATCAATGAGCAGTACTTC
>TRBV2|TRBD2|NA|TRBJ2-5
CASSSPPGLAGEYQETQYF
TGTGCCAGCAGTTCTCCTCCGGGACTAGCGGGGGAGTACCAAGAGACCCAGTACTTC
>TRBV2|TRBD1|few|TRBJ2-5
CASSPMGTVGKETQYF
TGTGCCAGCAGTCCTATGGGGACAGTGGGGAAAGAGACCCAGTACTTC
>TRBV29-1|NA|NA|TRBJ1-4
CSVESFPNEKLFF
TGCAGCGTTGAATCGTTCCCTAATGAAAAACTGTTTTTT
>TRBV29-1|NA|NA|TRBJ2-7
CSAETGPGYEQYF
TGCAGCGCAGAGACAGGCCCGGGGTACGAGCAGTACTTC
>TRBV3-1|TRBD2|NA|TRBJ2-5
CASSQGYSRGLAGETQYF
TGTGCCAGCAGCCAAGGGTATAGTAGAGGGCTAGCGGGGGAGACCCAGTACTTC
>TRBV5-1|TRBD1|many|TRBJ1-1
CASSGGTGNTEAFF
TGCGCCAGCAGCGGGGGGACAGGGAACACTGAAGCTTTCTTT
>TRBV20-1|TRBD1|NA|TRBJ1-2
CSATNRGLGYGYTF
TGCAGTGCAACTAACAGGGGGCTGGGCTATGGCTACACCTTC
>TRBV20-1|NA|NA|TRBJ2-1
CSAREWGRRNEQFF
TGCAGTGCTAGAGAATGGGGGAGAAGGAATGAGCAGTTCTTC
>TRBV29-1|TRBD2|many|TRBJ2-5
CSELSGRETQYF
TGCAGCGAGTTGAGCGGGAGGGAGACCCAGTACTTC
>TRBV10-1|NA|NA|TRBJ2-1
CASAEIGEQFF
TGCGCCAGCGCGGAGATCGGTGAGCAGTTCTTC
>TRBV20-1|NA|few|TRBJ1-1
CSARDQGWGTEAFF
TGCAGTGCTAGAGATCAGGGTTGGGGCACTGAAGCTTTCTTT
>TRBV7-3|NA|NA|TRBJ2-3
CASSPLGAGEGTDTQYF
TGTGCCAGCAGCCCCCTTGGGGCAGGGGAAGGCACAGATACGCAGTATTTT